The 17 T cell receptor beta chains listed next were all sequenced from one sample in a study of shared clonotypes between healthy human individuals. Sequenced by immunoSEQ multiplex PCR; TCRdb stores in-frame clones only, minus some. The data contain around 1.1 million clones, around 78% of them singletons. The source material was memory CD4+ T cells from PBMCs. Subset of the sample: CD45RA-negative fraction. The receptors come from a man aged 18 to 30 in good health. Some clones in this sample may be carry-over from other donors' samples.

The count of this clone is one. This same CDR3 is encoded by further DNA sequences in the sample. The V gene is TRBV5-1, the J gene TRBJ1-2, with TRBD1 as a possible D gene (5 bases). This CDR3 contains 14 residues. Germline CDR1 and CDR2: SGHRS and YFSETQ. Trimming removed 2 bases at V and 2 bases at J, with 10 bases between. The DNA of the CDR3 is TGCGCCAGCAGCTTTGCGGGGACGAACTATGGCTACACCTTC. As protein: CASSFAGTNYGYTF.

The chain has TRBV9 and TRBJ2-2, with TRBD1 as a possible D gene (6 bases). Trimming stripped 4 bases from V and 7 bases from J, with 14 bases between. The germline gives CDR1 SGDLS, CDR2 YYNGEE. CDR3 length equals 14 residues. The DNA of the CDR3 is TGTGCCAGCAGCCGCAGGGGAGATATCGGGGAGCTGTTTTTT. Protein: CASSRRGDIGELFF.

The V gene is TRBV5-1, the J gene TRBJ2-7; 7 bases line up with TRBD1. Germline CDR1 and CDR2: SGHRS and YFSETQ. This CDR3 comprises 14 residues. Trimming at V came to 3 bases and at J to 3 bases, leaving 6 bases not matched to a gene. CDR3 DNA sequence: TGCGCCAGCAGCTCCCTGAGGACAGGCTACGAGCAGTACTTC. Translation gives CASSSLRTGYEQYF.

This clone was found once. The V and J genes are TRBV6-5 and TRBJ2-7; no clear D. V gave up 3 bases and J gave up 3 bases, with 12 bases separating them. The CDR3 runs to 14 residues. The germline V gene encodes CDR1 MNHEY and CDR2 SVGAGI. This CDR3 reads CASSYGLGHYEQYF. The CDR3 nucleotides read TGTGCCAGCAGTTATGGGCTCGGCCACTACGAGCAGTACTTC.

The rearrangement links TRBV5-1 to TRBJ2-5, with D possibly TRBD1 on 7 matching bases. Germline V lookup: CDR1 SGHRS, CDR2 YFSETQ. This CDR3 comprises 15 residues. V dropped 4 bases and J dropped 2 bases, with 15 bases sitting between them. The DNA of the CDR3 is TGCGCCAGCAGCGGGGGGACAGTTTTTCAAGAGACCCAGTACTTC. Protein product: CASSGGTVFQETQYF.

The chain uses TRBV7-9 and TRBJ2-3; D gene unclear. This CDR3 is 14 amino acids long. Germline lookup yields CDR1 SEHNR and CDR2 FQNEAQ (reference sequence). Deletions cut 11 bases from V and 0 bases from J, with 15 bases between. DNA for the CDR3: TGTGCCGCAACGGTGGGAACTAGCACAGATACGCAGTATTTT. Its protein product is CAATVGTSTDTQYF.

The chain is built from TRBV9 and TRBJ2-3, with D possibly TRBD2 on 5 matching bases. V dropped 4 bases and J dropped 3 bases, with 15 bases sitting between them. Germline CDR1 reads SGDLS; CDR2 reads YYNGEE. The CDR3 is 15 residues long. The CDR3 spells CASSPRPTGTDTQYF. CDR3 coding DNA: TGTGCCAGCAGCCCCCGACCCACGGGGACAGATACGCAGTATTTT.

As concerns this clone: A far larger clone is one nucleotide away, so this likely arose from a read error. The chain uses TRBV6-5 and TRBJ2-7; TRBD2 is a possible D gene (6 bases). Germline V lookup: CDR1 MNHEY, CDR2 SVGAGI. The length of the CDR3 is 16 residues. V was clipped by 4 bases and J by 12 bases, with 28 bases between them. For the CDR3, the DNA is TGTGCCAGCAGTTCGAACCCCGGACTATCATTGAACTTGAGGTACTTC. Protein product: CASSSNPGLSLNLRYF.

The chain uses TRBV10-3 and TRBJ2-7, with 7 bases identical to TRBD1. Germline V gives CDR1 ENHRY, CDR2 SYGVKD. The CDR3 contains 14 residues. V lost 6 bases, J lost 4 bases, and 9 bases stayed unmatched. The CDR3 bases are TGTGCCATCAGGGCCCCGGGACAGCAGTACGAGCAGTACTTC. Its protein is CAIRAPGQQYEQYF.

This clone was seen many times. The rearrangement links TRBV7-3 to TRBJ2-1; D uncertain. The CDR3 totals 15 residues. Between the trimmed V and J ends, which lost 6 bases and 5 bases, there was a span of 17 bases. Germline assignment: CDR1 SGHTA and CDR2 FQGTGA. The CDR3 spells CASRQTPQIHNEQFF. The CDR3 DNA reads as TGTGCCAGCAGACAGACCCCACAGATACACAATGAGCAGTTCTTC.

The V and J genes are TRBV6-1 and TRBJ1-4; D might be TRBD1 (5 bases). The CDR3 has 14 residues. Germline V gene data show CDR1 as MNHNS and CDR2 as SASEGT. V was pared by 10 bases and J by 5 bases, with 17 bases between. The CDR3: CATYFRDGNEKLFF. For the CDR3, the DNA is TGTGCCACCTACTTTCGGGACGGGAATGAAAAACTGTTTTTT.

The rearrangement links TRBV4-1 to TRBJ2-1, with 9 bases identical to TRBD1. Germline V gene data show CDR1 as MGHRA and CDR2 as YSYEKL. The CDR3 totals 13 residues. V trimming: 5 bases; J trimming: 12 bases; junction bases outside the gene matches: 8. For the CDR3, the DNA is TGCGCCAGCAGCACCCCCGGGACAGGGTGGCAGTTCTTC. Amino acids: CASSTPGTGWQFF.

This chain links TRBV11-1 with TRBJ1-1; unclear D gene. CDR3 size: 13 residues. Trimming pared 5 bases from V and 1 base from J, leaving 8 bases between. Germline V gives CDR1 SGHAT, CDR2 FQDESV (reference sequence). CDR3 sequence: CASSPFKNTEAFF. The CDR3 region has the DNA TGTGCCAGCAGCCCCTTCAAGAACACTGAAGCTTTCTTT. Combining the CDR3 with reference TRBV11-1 and TRBJ1-1 gives the whole variable domain EAEVAQSPRYKITEKSQAVAFWCDPISGHATLYWYRQILGQGPELLVQFQDESVVDDSQLPKDRFSAERLKGVDSTLKIQPAELGDSAMYLCASSPFKNTEAFFGQGTRLTVV.

The CDR3 DNA reads as TGTGCCAGTAGTCCCGGGACAGGGGGCGCATTAACTGAAGCTTTCTTT. Amino acid sequence: CASSPGTGGALTEAFF. The chain links TRBV19 to TRBJ1-1; TRBD1 agrees at 12 bases. J gave up 5 bases and V 5 bases, and 9 bases lay outside the gene matches. CDR1 and CDR2 (germline): LNHDA, SQIVND (reference sequence). CDR3 length equals 16 residues.

The rearrangement uses TRBV29-1 and TRBJ2-3, with D uncertain. The CDR3 sequence is 15 residues long. V lost 1 base to trimming and J lost 1 base, with 12 bases between them. Germline V gene data show CDR1 as SQVTM and CDR2 as ANQGSEA. The CDR3 loop reads CSVEGARGGTDTQYF. CDR3 DNA: TGCAGCGTTGAAGGGGCCCGAGGCGGCACAGATACGCAGTATTTT.

The chain employs TRBV30 and TRBJ2-3; no firm D call. Germline values: CDR1 GTSNPN, CDR2 SVGIG (reference sequence). V was clipped by 2 bases and J by 4 bases, with 4 bases between them. The CDR3 consists of 11 residues. The CDR3 nucleotides read TGTGCCTGGAGTACAGCAGATACGCAGTATTTT. Translated, it gives CAWSTADTQYF.

The chain is built from TRBV7-2 and TRBJ1-1; 8 positions match TRBD1. J gave up 5 bases and V 4 bases, and 3 bases lay outside the gene matches. CDR1 SGHTA and CDR2 FQGNSA come from the germline V gene. There are 13 residues in the CDR3. The CDR3 bases are TGTGCCAGCAGCTGGACAGGGCGGACTGAAGCTTTCTTT. Protein sequence: CASSWTGRTEAFF.